These 13 T cell receptor beta chains were sequenced from one sample in a study of shared clonotypes between healthy human individuals. This table comes from immunoSEQ multiplex PCR, and its TCRdb copy is limited to in-frame clones, with some not included. The sample yields about 2.4 million clones, around nine tenths seen once. Material for sequencing was naive CD4+ T cells sorted from blood. Subset specified: CD45RA+ positively selected. The receptors derive from a man aged 18 to 29 in good health.

The chain is built from TRBV4-1 and TRBJ2-3, with a possible D match to TRBD1 (5 bases). CDR1 and CDR2 (germline): MGHRA, YSYEKL. With 1 base removed from V and 0 bases from J, the gap between germline ends came to 11 bases. The CDR3 length is 16 residues. Here the CDR3 reads CASSQVGRASTDTQYF. The CDR3 nucleotides are TGCGCCAGCAGCCAAGTAGGCAGGGCCAGCACAGATACGCAGTATTTT.

V usage is TRBV7-3 and J usage is TRBJ2-3; 14 positions agree with TRBD2. This CDR3 has 19 amino acids. Trimming took 5 bases from V and 0 from J; bases not matched to a gene: 10. Germline CDR1 and CDR2: SGHTA and FQGTGA. CDR3 region: CASSPYGLAGGYSTDTQYF. The CDR3 DNA sequence: TGTGCCAGCAGCCCATACGGACTAGCGGGGGGCTATAGCACAGATACGCAGTATTTT. The full variable domain, rest sourced from reference TRBV7-3 and TRBJ2-3, is GAGVSQTPSNKVTEKGKYVELRCDPISGHTALYWYRQSLGQGPEFLIYFQGTGAADDSGLPNDRFFAVRPEGSVSTLKIQRTERGDSAVYLCASSPYGLAGGYSTDTQYFGPGTRLTVL.

The chain uses TRBV11-1 and TRBJ1-1; no reliable D call. Trimming stripped 0 bases from V and 5 bases from J, with 7 bases between. There are 13 residues in the CDR3. Per the germline V gene, CDR1 is SGHAT and CDR2 is FQDESV (reference sequence). CDR3 nucleotide sequence: TGTGCCAGCAGCTTAGCAGGGAAGACTGAAGCTTTCTTT. Amino acid sequence: CASSLAGKTEAFF.

This chain connects TRBV10-1 to TRBJ1-5, with D tentatively TRBD1 (6 bases). CDR1 is WNHNN, CDR2 SYGVQD, per germline (reference sequence). This CDR3 is built from 14 residues. Trimming removed 8 bases from V and 5 bases from J, with 16 bases in between. CDR3 in DNA: TGCGCCAGCCATTGGGGGCAGGTCTATCAGCCCCAGCATTTT. It specifies CASHWGQVYQPQHF.

As concerns this clone: Additional DNA sequences in this sample encode the identical CDR3. This rearrangement joins TRBV5-1 to TRBJ2-7; 9 bases are a match to TRBD1. Unmatched junction bases numbered 3, after V lost 4 bases and J lost 4 bases. This CDR3 spans 13 amino acids. Germline values: CDR1 SGHRS, CDR2 YFSETQ. The CDR3 here is CASSAGQGYEQYF. DNA of the CDR3: TGCGCCAGCAGCGCAGGACAGGGGTACGAGCAGTACTTC.

This clone was observed a handful of times. The chain couples TRBV20-1 to TRBJ2-7, with D unclear. The germline CDR1 and CDR2 sequences are DFQATT and SNEGSKA (reference sequence). The CDR3 is made up of 10 amino acids. V was clipped by 2 bases and J by 5 bases, with 4 bases between them. CDR3 residues: CSARSDEQYF. CDR3 DNA: TGCAGTGCTAGATCGGACGAGCAGTACTTC.

The chain employs TRBV7-2 and TRBJ2-1, with a possible D match to TRBD2 (5 bases). CDR1 and CDR2 (germline): SGHTA, FQGNSA. The germline V and J ends were trimmed by 3 bases and 9 bases, with 12 bases remaining between them. This CDR3 has 13 residues. CDR3 amino acids: CASSFPGSGEQFF. In nucleotides, the CDR3 is TGTGCCAGCAGCTTCCCGGGGTCTGGTGAGCAGTTCTTC.

The chain links TRBV7-2 to TRBJ1-2; 7 nucleotides match TRBD1. This CDR3 spans 14 amino acids. The V segment lost 5 bases and the J segment 7 bases; nucleotides outside the gene matches: 10. Germline CDR1 reads SGHTA; CDR2 reads FQGNSA. The DNA of the CDR3 is TGTGCCAGCAGCCCACACAGGGGAGATTTTGGCTACACCTTC. This encodes CASSPHRGDFGYTF.

V and J are TRBV29-1 and TRBJ1-1, with D perhaps matching TRBD1 (6 bases). V was shortened by 6 bases and J by 0 bases, with 14 bases between the two germline ends. CDR1 SQVTM and CDR2 ANQGSEA come from the germline V gene. This CDR3 spans 14 amino acids. The CDR3, as DNA: TGCAGCGTCCAAAGACAGGTCATGAACACTGAAGCTTTCTTT. The encoded protein is CSVQRQVMNTEAFF.

The V and J genes are TRBV27 and TRBJ2-5; 10 bases line up with TRBD2. This CDR3 spans 15 amino acids. With 6 bases clipped from V and 1 base from J, the junction kept 5 bases outside the gene matches. The germline V gene has CDR1 MNHEY and CDR2 SMNVEV (reference sequence). CDR3 DNA sequence: TGTGCCAGCAGACCCAGCGGGGGGGCCCAAGAGACCCAGTACTTC. Translating it yields CASRPSGGAQETQYF.

In regard to this clone: In the same sample, other DNA sequences code for this CDR3. This chain connects TRBV7-9 to TRBJ2-7; D call uncertain. This CDR3 is 13 amino acids long. The V end lost 5 bases, the J end lost 1 base, and 9 bases lay between the germline ends. Germline V gene sequence: CDR1 SEHNR, CDR2 FQNEAQ (reference sequence). The CDR3 loop reads CASSPVASYEQYF. As DNA, the CDR3 is TGTGCCAGCAGCCCAGTGGCATCCTACGAGCAGTACTTC.

The chain links TRBV9 to TRBJ2-7; 11 bases agree with TRBD1. The ends lost 3 bases at V and 2 bases at J; junction bases unmatched: 4. The CDR3 spans 15 residues. The germline CDR1 and CDR2 sequences are SGDLS and YYNGEE. The chain's CDR3 is CASSAGQGVAYEQYF. The CDR3 DNA sequence: TGTGCCAGCAGCGCGGGACAGGGGGTAGCCTACGAGCAGTACTTC.

CDR3 sequence (DNA): TGTGCCAGCAGTTTATCCCCTCTTGATTCCTACGAGCAGTACTTC. It yields the protein CASSLSPLDSYEQYF. This chain connects TRBV27 to TRBJ2-7; no definite D call. V was shortened by 0 bases and J by 1 base, with 10 bases between the two germline ends. This CDR3 has 15 residues. Germline values: CDR1 MNHEY, CDR2 SMNVEV (reference sequence).